One and the same sample provided the 25 T cell receptor beta chains below, sequenced in a study of T cell changes during pregnancy in multiple sclerosis. The table came from immunoSEQ multiplex PCR; TCRdb's copy has only in-frame clones and leaves some out. The data show some 100,000 clones, more than 80% seen once. Specimen: peripheral blood, collected in the second trimester of pregnancy. Receptors originate from a female donor with multiple sclerosis, enrolled in a pregnancy study.

CDR3 in amino acids: CSGGQGKGAFF. The CDR3 nucleotides read TGCAGTGGAGGACAGGGGAAGGGCGCTTTCTTT. The chain links TRBV20-1 to TRBJ1-1, with TRBD1 matching 9 bases. This CDR3 has 11 amino acids. CDR1 is DFQATT, CDR2 SNEGSKA, per germline (reference sequence). V dropped 7 bases and J dropped 11; count of bases not matched to a gene: 8.

Written as DNA, the CDR3 is TGCGCCAGCAGCTTGGTTGCGGGAGAGCTAAATGAGCAGTTCTTC. It translates to CASSLVAGELNEQFF. The chain recombines TRBV5-1 with TRBJ2-1, with 7 bases that match TRBD2. The V segment lost 0 bases and the J segment 7 bases; nucleotides outside the gene matches: 7. Germline V gene data show CDR1 as SGHRS and CDR2 as YFSETQ. The CDR3 runs to 15 residues.

The rearrangement joins TRBV5-1 to TRBJ2-2, with 9 bases aligning to TRBD2. The CDR3 spans 18 residues. V was pared by 2 bases and J by 0 bases, with 8 bases of the junction left unmatched. The germline V gene has CDR1 SGHRS and CDR2 YFSETQ. The CDR3 DNA reads TGCGCCAGCAGCTTCGGTAGTAGCGGGGGTGCGAACACCGGGGAGCTGTTTTTT. It codes for CASSFGSSGGANTGELFF. Full variable domain (outside the CDR3, taken from reference TRBV5-1 and TRBJ2-2): KAGVTQTPRYLIKTRGQQVTLSCSPISGHRSVSWYQQTPGQGLQFLFEYFSETQRNKGNFPGRFSGRQFSNSRSEMNVSTLELGDSALYLCASSFGSSGGANTGELFFGEGSRLTVL.

The rearrangement joins TRBV7-3 to TRBJ2-1; tentatively, D is TRBD2 (6 bases). Germline lookup yields CDR1 SGHTA and CDR2 FQGTGA. This CDR3 contains 18 residues. The V and J ends lost 3 bases and 5 bases respectively, with 23 bases between them. This CDR3 reads CASSLSGTRVFGDNEQFF. CDR3 nucleotide sequence: TGTGCCAGCAGCTTGAGTGGGACTCGGGTTTTTGGGGACAATGAGCAGTTCTTC. The entire variable domain, with the rest obtained from reference TRBV7-3 and TRBJ2-1, is as follows: GAGVSQTPSNKVTEKGKYVELRCDPISGHTALYWYRQSLGQGPEFLIYFQGTGAADDSGLPNDRFFAVRPEGSVSTLKIQRTERGDSAVYLCASSLSGTRVFGDNEQFFGPGTRLTVL.

J is TRBJ2-2 and V is TRBV7-9; no clear D. CDR1 and CDR2 (germline): SEHNR, FQNEAQ (reference sequence). The CDR3 sequence is 15 residues long. V gave up 4 bases and J gave up 1 base, with 10 bases separating them. The CDR3 DNA reads TGTGCCAGCAGCTGGGCCCCCGGGAACACCGGGGAGCTGTTTTTT. This translates into CASSWAPGNTGELFF.

J is TRBJ2-1 and V is TRBV9; a weak D match, TRBD2 (5 bases). Trimming shortened V by 2 bases and J by 10 bases, and 10 bases separated the two germline ends. CDR1 is SGDLS, CDR2 YYNGEE, per germline. The length of the CDR3 is 12 residues. Written as DNA, the CDR3 is TGTGCCAGCAGCGTCTCCGGGAACGAGCAGTTCTTC. Protein: CASSVSGNEQFF.

This clone was recorded once. This rearrangement joins TRBV7-3 to TRBJ1-1; tentative D call: TRBD1 (6 bases). With 4 bases removed from V and 7 bases from J, the gap between germline ends came to 16 bases. CDR3 length: 14 residues. Germline V lookup: CDR1 SGHTA, CDR2 FQGTGA. The CDR3 region has the DNA TGTGCCAGCAGCTCCAAGGGGGGGGTCGGTGAAGCTTTCTTT. Its translation is CASSSKGGVGEAFF.

This chain links TRBV2 with TRBJ1-5, with a possible D match to TRBD1 (6 bases). Trimming cost V 4 bases and J 2 bases, with 12 bases left between them. The CDR3 has 15 residues. Germline V CDR1 and CDR2: SNHLY, FYNNEI. CDR3 DNA sequence: TGTGCCAGCAGTGGAGGGGCAGGGGGCAATCAGCCCCAGCATTTT. This sequence encodes CASSGGAGGNQPQHF.

This sequence joins TRBV30 and TRBJ2-6; the D gene is possibly TRBD1 (6 bases). This CDR3 has 19 residues. Germline assignment: CDR1 GTSNPN and CDR2 SVGIG (reference sequence). Trimming removed 3 bases at V and 0 bases at J, with 21 bases between. The CDR3 DNA follows: TGTGCCTGGAGCCCTTCACAGGGTTGGAGCGGCTCTGGGGCCAACGTCCTGACTTTC. Translating it yields CAWSPSQGWSGSGANVLTF.

The CDR3 DNA follows: TGTGCCAGCAGCCAACTTCAGGGTTTTAGCGGGAGGAGGAGTGAGCAGTTCTTC. Translation gives CASSQLQGFSGRRSEQFF. The chain combines TRBV4-2 with TRBJ2-1, with TRBD2 matching over 10 bases. CDR3 length: 18 amino acids. Germline V gives CDR1 LGHNA, CDR2 YNFKEQ. The V segment lost 2 bases and the J segment 9 bases; nucleotides outside the gene matches: 16.

The chain recombines TRBV10-3 with TRBJ1-2; 7 bases line up with TRBD1. CDR3 length: 14 amino acids. Trimming at V came to 6 bases and at J to 0 bases, leaving 4 bases not matched to a gene. The germline V gene encodes CDR1 ENHRY and CDR2 SYGVKD. In DNA form, the CDR3 reads TGTGCCATCAGAGAGACAGGGACTAACTATGGCTACACCTTC. Amino acids: CAIRETGTNYGYTF.

This clone has just one count. The chain joins TRBV27 to TRBJ2-1; 14 bases are shared with TRBD2. CDR3 length: 15 residues. Germline V lookup: CDR1 MNHEY, CDR2 SMNVEV (reference sequence). V lost 4 bases and J lost 9; bases outside the gene matches: 5. The CDR3 here is CASSSGTSGGGEQFF. DNA of the CDR3: TGTGCCAGCAGTTCCGGGACTAGCGGGGGTGGTGAGCAGTTCTTC.

The chain links TRBV19 to TRBJ2-7; the D is unclear. The ends were cut back, 6 bases at V and 1 base at J, with 19 bases in the middle. Germline loops: CDR1 LNHDA, CDR2 SQIVND (reference sequence). The CDR3 extends over 16 amino acids. The CDR3 nucleotides read TGTGCCAGTAGCTCGGTCTTATCATCAGGTTCCTACGAGCAGTACTTC. As protein: CASSSVLSSGSYEQYF.

This rearrangement joins TRBV9 to TRBJ2-3, with 9 positions matching TRBD2. The CDR3 loop spans 17 amino acids. Germline CDR1 reads SGDLS; CDR2 reads YYNGEE. J gave up 5 bases and V 4 bases, and 14 bases lay outside the gene matches. CDR3 in DNA: TGTGCCAGCAGCCGAGACGGGCGGCGGGGGGGAGAAGATACGCAGTATTTT. Amino acids: CASSRDGRRGGEDTQYF.

CDR3 nucleotides: TGTGCCAGTAGTGCGGGCACTCTCGGGGGCTACGAGCAGTACTTC. Protein: CASSAGTLGGYEQYF. The chain has TRBV19 and TRBJ2-7, with D perhaps matching TRBD2 (6 bases). CDR1 and CDR2 from the germline V gene are LNHDA and SQIVND (reference sequence). Trimming cost V 5 bases and J 3 bases, with 17 bases left between them. The CDR3 runs to 15 residues.

V gene TRBV7-5 combines with J gene TRBJ2-5; the table's D call, TRBD1, has no DNA check behind it. TRBV7-5 is annotated as a pseudogene. The CDR3 has 14 residues. CDR3 region: CVRSLRPSRETQYF. In DNA form, the CDR3 reads TGTGTCAGAAGCCTACGACCGAGCAGGGAGACCCAGTACTTC.

This clone was counted a single time. The rearrangement joins TRBV19 to TRBJ2-6; D gene uncertain. Germline loops: CDR1 LNHDA, CDR2 SQIVND (reference sequence). This CDR3 contains 17 residues. V lost 1 base and J lost 4, with 14 bases in between. Here the CDR3 reads CASSIARQASGANVLTF. Here the CDR3 DNA reads TGTGCCAGTAGTATAGCTCGTCAAGCCTCCGGGGCCAACGTCCTGACTTTC. The variable domain in full, completed from reference TRBV19 and TRBJ2-6, reads DGGITQSPKYLFRKEGQNVTLSCEQNLNHDAMYWYRQDPGQGLRLIYYSQIVNDFQKGDIAEGYSVSREKKESFPLTVTSAQKNPTAFYLCASSIARQASGANVLTFGAGSRLTVL.

This clone has only one observation. This sequence joins TRBV5-1 and TRBJ2-5, with D possibly matching TRBD2 (6 bases). The V gene lost 5 bases and the J gene lost 1 base, with 12 bases spanning the gap. The CDR3 loop spans 14 amino acids. Germline values: CDR1 SGHRS, CDR2 YFSETQ. DNA for the CDR3: TGCGCCAGCAGTCCCGGGACTGTCCAAGAGACCCAGTACTTC. This sequence encodes CASSPGTVQETQYF.

The V call is TRBV6-4, the J call TRBJ1-2; TRBD1 matches 9 bases. V gave up 4 bases and J gave up 2 bases; unmatched junction bases: 8. Germline V gene lookup returns CDR1 MRHNA and CDR2 SNTAGT. This CDR3 has 16 amino acids. The CDR3 region is CASSVQSGQGNYGYTF. CDR3 nucleotide sequence: TGTGCCAGCAGTGTACAATCCGGACAGGGGAACTATGGCTACACCTTC.

This clone came up a few times. The chain couples TRBV7-3 to TRBJ1-2; 11 nucleotides line up with TRBD1. The germline V gene has CDR1 SGHTA and CDR2 FQGTGA. J lost 8 bases, V lost 4 bases, and 9 bases had no gene match. The CDR3 contains 15 residues. The CDR3 nucleotides are TGTGCCAGCAGCTCATCCGGACAGGGGGCGCGCGGCTACACCTTC. Encoded protein: CASSSSGQGARGYTF.

The genes are TRBV2 and TRBJ2-3; weak D call: TRBD2 (6 bases). The germline V gene encodes CDR1 SNHLY and CDR2 FYNNEI. This CDR3 contains 14 residues. V was clipped by 5 bases and J by 2 bases, with 11 bases between them. CDR3 loop: CASSPQRATDTQYF. The CDR3 DNA sequence: TGTGCCAGCAGTCCCCAGCGGGCCACAGATACGCAGTATTTT.

This chain uses TRBV27 with TRBJ2-1; no definite D call. Trimming took 4 bases from V and 7 from J, leaving 11 bases between them. The CDR3 is made up of 13 amino acids. Germline CDR1 MNHEY, CDR2 SMNVEV (reference sequence). CDR3 sequence: CASSSPPLNEQFF. The CDR3 coding sequence is TGTGCCAGCAGTTCCCCACCTCTAAATGAGCAGTTCTTC.

The chain combines TRBV5-6 with TRBJ2-7, with D perhaps matching TRBD1 (6 bases). Germline lookup yields CDR1 SGHDT and CDR2 YYEEEE. Between the trimmed V and J ends, which lost 4 bases and 7 bases, there was a span of 21 bases. The CDR3 contains 15 residues. The CDR3 DNA reads as TGTGCCAGCAGCCCTACAATAAGGGGGTTCGAAGAGCAGTACTTC. This gives the protein CASSPTIRGFEEQYF.

The CDR3 here is CASSAGQGMTGELFF. The CDR3 bases are TGCGCCAGCAGTGCGGGACAGGGAATGACCGGGGAGCTGTTTTTT. The chain employs TRBV10-1 and TRBJ2-2; TRBD1 agrees at 9 bases. CDR1 is WNHNN and CDR2 is SYGVQD in the germline V gene (reference sequence). V was clipped by 4 bases and J by 5 bases; unmatched bases: 5. There are 15 residues in the CDR3.

V gene TRBV5-5 combines with J gene TRBJ2-7; 8 positions agree with TRBD1. CDR3 length equals 15 residues. V shed 1 base, J shed 5 bases, and the junction held 8 bases outside the gene matches. Germline CDR1 reads SGHKS; CDR2 reads YYEKEE (reference sequence). The CDR3, as DNA: TGTGCCAGCAGCTTGTATTTTTCAGGGGGCGACGAGCAGTACTTC. Protein sequence: CASSLYFSGGDEQYF.